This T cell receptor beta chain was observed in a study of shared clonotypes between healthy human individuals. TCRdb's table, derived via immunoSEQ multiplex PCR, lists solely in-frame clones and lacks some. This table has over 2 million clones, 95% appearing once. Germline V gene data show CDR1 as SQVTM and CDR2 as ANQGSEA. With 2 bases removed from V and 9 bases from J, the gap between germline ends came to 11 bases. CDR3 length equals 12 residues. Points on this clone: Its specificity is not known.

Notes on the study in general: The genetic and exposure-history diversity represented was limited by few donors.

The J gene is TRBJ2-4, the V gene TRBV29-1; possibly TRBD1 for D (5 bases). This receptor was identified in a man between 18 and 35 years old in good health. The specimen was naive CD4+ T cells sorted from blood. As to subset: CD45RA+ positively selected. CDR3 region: CSVERGPGIQYF. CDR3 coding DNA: TGCAGCGTTGAAAGGGGCCCCGGCATTCAGTACTTC.